The 8 T cell receptor beta chains below all came from one sample that was sequenced in a study of cytomegalovirus exposure and HLA in healthy donors (dated by TCRdb to the late 2010s). Receptors were amplified or captured by the immunoSEQ multiplex PCR assay. A mixture of 60 forward primers for TCR Vbeta segments and 13 reverse primers for TCR Jbeta segments was used in the multiplex PCR. Held by TCRdb, this immuneACCESS table contains in-frame sequences only and omits some clones. Under half of the omission traces to an unresolved V gene where checked; the cause of the rest is unknown. This sample gives about 190,000 clones in total; 75% to 90% of them show up just once. The ten largest clones capture 1% to 1.5% of the sample. The specimen sequenced was PBMCs. Source of these receptors: a man aged 30 to 45 in good health and CMV-seronegative.

CDR3: CASSPTSGQNQPQHF. In nucleotides, the CDR3 is TGTGCCAGCAGCCCAACGTCGGGACAAAATCAGCCCCAGCATTTT. J is TRBJ1-5 and V is TRBV11-1; TRBD1 might be the D (6 bases). The CDR3 is 15 residues long. Germline values: CDR1 SGHAT, CDR2 FQDESV (reference sequence). The germline V and J ends were trimmed by 5 bases and 4 bases, with 15 bases remaining between them.

J is TRBJ1-2 and V is TRBV6-1, with 12 bases matching TRBD1. The CDR3 has 16 amino acids. J gave up 4 bases and V 4 bases, and 7 bases lay outside the gene matches. Germline V gene lookup returns CDR1 MNHNS and CDR2 SASEGT. CDR3 residues: CASSAGQGASSYGYTF. CDR3 coding DNA: TGTGCCAGCAGTGCGGGACAGGGGGCCTCTTCCTATGGCTACACCTTC.

The chain has TRBV2 and TRBJ2-2; 8 nucleotides line up with TRBD2. Germline loops: CDR1 SNHLY, CDR2 FYNNEI. The CDR3 length is 14 residues. The junction had 7 bases not matched to a gene; V was cut back by 6 bases and J by 7 bases. Here the CDR3 reads CASRGLVVGGELFF. The CDR3 DNA sequence: TGTGCCAGCAGGGGACTAGTAGTGGGCGGGGAGCTGTTTTTT. The full variable domain, completed using reference TRBV2 and TRBJ2-2, is EPEVTQTPSHQVTQMGQEVILRCVPISNHLYFYWYRQILGQKVEFLVSFYNNEISEKSEIFDDQFSVERPDGSNFTLKIRSTKLEDSAMYFCASRGLVVGGELFFGEGSRLTVL.

The chain uses TRBV6-5 and TRBJ1-2; weak D call: TRBD1 (6 bases). The V end was cut by 8 bases, the J end by 4 bases, with 11 bases between. This CDR3 comprises 12 residues. CDR1 is MNHEY, CDR2 SVGAGI, per germline. CDR3 sequence reads: CASAGGVYGYTF. DNA of the CDR3: TGTGCCAGCGCGGGGGGCGTCTATGGCTACACCTTC.

The rearrangement joins TRBV5-5 to TRBJ1-4; D not certain. This CDR3 is built from 15 residues. Trimming stripped 5 bases from V and 0 bases from J, with 11 bases between. CDR1 and CDR2 (germline): SGHKS, YYEKEE (reference sequence). The CDR3 coding sequence is TGTGCCAGCAGTTCCATTGTTGCAACTAATGAAAAACTGTTTTTT. Translation gives CASSSIVATNEKLFF.

This chain joins TRBV7-2 and TRBJ1-3; weak D call: TRBD1 (6 bases). The CDR3 runs 16 residues. The V and J ends lost 5 bases and 4 bases respectively, with 18 bases between them. The germline gives CDR1 SGHTA, CDR2 FQGNSA. Here the CDR3 reads CASSPPGWGPGNTIYF. Here the CDR3 DNA reads TGTGCCAGCAGCCCCCCCGGGTGGGGGCCGGGAAACACCATATATTTT. The variable domain in full, completed from reference TRBV7-2 and TRBJ1-3, reads GAGVSQSPSNKVTEKGKDVELRCDPISGHTALYWYRQSLGQGLEFLIYFQGNSAPDKSGLPSDRFSAERTGGSVSTLTIQRTQQEDSAVYLCASSPPGWGPGNTIYFGEGSWLTVV.

The chain recombines TRBV21-1 with TRBJ1-5. TRBV21-1 is designated a pseudogene. This CDR3 is built from 20 residues. For the CDR3, the DNA is TGTGCCAGCAGCACATTACCCCACGGTAATCAATGGTATGGCAATCAGCCCCAGCATTTT. Translated: CASSTLPHGNQWYGNQPQHF.

The chain couples TRBV13 to TRBJ2-7; 9 bases match TRBD1. V was pared by 0 bases and J by 0 bases, with 6 bases of the junction left unmatched. Germline CDR1 reads PRHDT; CDR2 reads FYEKMQ (reference sequence). The CDR3 sequence is 17 residues long. CDR3 bases: TGTGCCAGCAGCTTAGGACGGACAGGGGAAAGCTCCTACGAGCAGTACTTC. Amino acid sequence: CASSLGRTGESSYEQYF.